Each of the 17 T cell receptor beta chains below was sequenced from the same sample in a study of human T cells and chemical hapten exposure. Stated time point: patch test 2, 6 weeks after DPC sensitization. Noted treatment: therapeutic diphenylcyclopropenone sensitization with weekly scalp DPC. MiXCR was run by TCRdb on the RACE reads, yielding one entry per CDR3 protein. In the table there are some 350,000 distinct CDR3 sequences, roughly 6.3% of which are singletons. The sample was whole blood, taken in connection with sensitization to the hapten diphenylcyclopropenone (DPC). The receptors shown here come from a young woman with alopecia areata. Some clones in this sample may be carry-over from other donors' samples.

This clonotype has a count of ten or more. The V gene is TRBV19, the J gene TRBJ1-5, with D uncertain. Germline-derived CDR1 and CDR2 are LNHDA and SQIVND (reference sequence). This CDR3 has 13 residues. V was cut by 3 bases and J by 5 bases, with 8 bases left in between. The CDR3 DNA is TGTGCCAGTAGTATCGAATGGGATCAGCCCCAGCATTTT. Translating it yields CASSIEWDQPQHF.

This clonotype showed up many times. V and J are TRBV27 and TRBJ1-5; 8 bases are a match to TRBD1. The CDR3 runs 20 residues. Per the germline V gene, CDR1 is MNHEY and CDR2 is SMNVEV (reference sequence). Unmatched junction bases numbered 20, after V lost 5 bases and J lost 2 bases. Here the CDR3 DNA reads TGTGCCAGCAGTCCCCTCAATCCGGACAGGGAGGTAGTTGGCAATCAGCCCCAGCATTTT. The encoded protein is CASSPLNPDREVVGNQPQHF.

This clonotype was counted at least ten times. V gene TRBV6-2 or TRBV6-3 combines with J gene TRBJ1-5; the D is unclear. The CDR3 covers 12 residues. The germline gives CDR1 MNHEY, CDR2 SVGEGT. V was clipped by 2 bases and J by 4 bases, with 3 bases between them. CDR3 residues: CASSYGNQPQHF. Here the CDR3 DNA reads TGTGCCAGCAGTTACGGAAATCAGCCCCAGCATTTT.

The V and J genes are TRBV6-2 or TRBV6-3 and TRBJ2-3, with 9 nucleotides matching TRBD2. V dropped 6 bases and J dropped 6; count of bases not matched to a gene: 13. Germline CDR1 MNHEY, CDR2 SVGEGT. CDR3 size: 16 residues. The chain's CDR3 is CASSEGPAGGQDTQYF. DNA for the CDR3: TGTGCCAGCAGCGAAGGGCCAGCGGGGGGTCAGGATACGCAGTATTTT.

This clonotype has more than one count but fewer than ten. The rearrangement links TRBV6-5 to TRBJ1-1; TRBD1 is a possible D gene (6 bases). Germline V gene data show CDR1 as MNHEY and CDR2 as SVGAGI. Trimming took off 1 base at V and 6 bases at J, with 12 bases between the two ends. The CDR3 has 14 residues. The DNA of the CDR3 is TGTGCCAGCAGTTACTTAGTTGAGGGGGCTGAAGCTTTCTTT. Translation gives CASSYLVEGAEAFF.

This clonotype came up many times. The gene calls are TRBV12-3 or TRBV12-4 and TRBJ1-2, with 7 bases fitting TRBD1. The CDR3 contains 17 residues. Trimming at V came to 5 bases and at J to 4 bases, leaving 16 bases not matched to a gene. The CDR3 spells CASSQSPIGGIGYGYTF. The CDR3 DNA is TGTGCCAGCAGTCAGTCACCAATAGGGGGCATCGGCTATGGCTACACCTTC.

This clonotype came up many times. The chain uses TRBV12-3 or TRBV12-4 and TRBJ2-3; 12 nucleotides align to TRBD2. The CDR3 extends over 17 amino acids. The trim removed 6 bases at V and 3 bases at J, leaving 10 bases unmatched. The CDR3 protein is CASRPPRGLAGTDTQYF. In DNA, the CDR3 is TGTGCCAGCAGACCCCCTCGCGGACTAGCGGGGACAGATACGCAGTATTTT.

V gene TRBV20-1 combines with J gene TRBJ2-1, with D possibly TRBD1 on 6 matching bases. The CDR3 consists of 12 residues. Germline values: CDR1 DFQATT, CDR2 SNEGSKA (reference sequence). Trimming took 3 bases from V and 6 from J, leaving 9 bases between them. The CDR3 loop reads CSASKGGNEQFF. DNA of the CDR3: TGCAGTGCTAGCAAAGGGGGCAATGAGCAGTTCTTC.

This rearrangement joins TRBV4-3 to TRBJ2-1; D is unclear. CDR3 length equals 13 residues. Germline V lookup: CDR1 LGHNA, CDR2 YSLEER. The V gene lost 0 bases and the J gene lost 5 bases, with 5 bases spanning the gap. DNA of the CDR3: TGCGCCAGCAGCCAAGATCAGCACAATGAGCAGTTCTTC. It specifies CASSQDQHNEQFF.

Many counts were recorded for this clonotype. This sequence joins TRBV6-2 or TRBV6-3 and TRBJ1-5; D gene uncertain. The V and J ends lost 0 bases and 0 bases respectively, with 6 bases between them. The CDR3 consists of 15 residues. Germline assignment: CDR1 MNHEY and CDR2 SVGEGT. The CDR3 is CASSYSPDSNQPQHF. Here the CDR3 DNA reads TGTGCCAGCAGTTACTCTCCCGATAGCAATCAGCCCCAGCATTTT.

This clonotype was counted at least ten times. The chain joins TRBV10-3 to TRBJ1-3; the D gene is possibly TRBD1 (5 bases). The CDR3 totals 14 residues. Germline V gives CDR1 ENHRY, CDR2 SYGVKD. The V end was cut by 6 bases, the J end by 0 bases, with 9 bases between. CDR3 nucleotide sequence: TGTGCCATCAGGAAGGGGATCTCTGGAAACACCATATATTTT. It yields the protein CAIRKGISGNTIYF.

The sample holds a few counts of this clonotype. This chain joins TRBV5-5 and TRBJ2-5; TRBD1 matches at 8 bases. Germline V gene lookup returns CDR1 SGHKS and CDR2 YYEKEE (reference sequence). V lost 0 bases to trimming and J lost 5 bases; unmatched junction nucleotides: 6. CDR3 length equals 15 residues. CDR3 residues: CASSLGTDRAETQYF. The CDR3 DNA sequence: TGTGCCAGCAGCTTGGGGACGGACAGGGCGGAGACCCAGTACTTC.

This clonotype was seen only a few times. This rearrangement joins TRBV7-2 to TRBJ1-3; D uncertain. V was trimmed by 3 bases and J by 0 bases, leaving 12 bases between them. This CDR3 is built from 16 residues. Germline V gives CDR1 SGHTA, CDR2 FQGNSA. CDR3 coding DNA: TGTGCCAGCAGCTTCCGACACCCCAGCTCTGGAAACACCATATATTTT. It translates to CASSFRHPSSGNTIYF.

This clonotype was seen only a few times. The chain couples TRBV4-1 to TRBJ2-3, with 7 bases aligning to TRBD2. Germline CDR1 MGHRA, CDR2 YSYEKL. V dropped 0 bases and J dropped 1; count of bases not matched to a gene: 1. The CDR3 contains 15 residues. Here the CDR3 reads CASSQDTSGTDTQYF. CDR3 nucleotides: TGCGCCAGCAGCCAAGATACTAGCGGCACAGATACGCAGTATTTT.

This clonotype turned up a few times. The rearrangement uses TRBV7-2 and TRBJ2-5; 10 bases map to TRBD2. This CDR3 contains 15 residues. J gave up 2 bases and V 8 bases, and 8 bases lay outside the gene matches. Germline V lookup: CDR1 SGHTA, CDR2 FQGNSA. CDR3 sequence reads: CASGPSGGPQETQYF. The CDR3 DNA follows: TGTGCCAGCGGGCCTAGCGGGGGCCCTCAAGAGACCCAGTACTTC. Full variable domain (outside the CDR3, taken from reference TRBV7-2 and TRBJ2-5): GAGVSQSPSNKVTEKGKDVELRCDPISGHTALYWYRQSLGQGLEFLIYFQGNSAPDKSGLPSDRFSAERTGGSVSTLTIQRTQQEDSAVYLCASGPSGGPQETQYFGPGTRLLVL.

This chain uses TRBV20-1 with TRBJ2-7, with 8 bases lining up with TRBD2. Germline V CDR1 and CDR2: DFQATT, SNEGSKA (reference sequence). There are 12 residues in the CDR3. V gave up 6 bases and J gave up 2 bases; unmatched junction bases: 3. The DNA of the CDR3 is TGCAGTGCCCCGGGACTAGCCTACGAGCAGTACTTC. Protein sequence: CSAPGLAYEQYF.

This clonotype was observed a few times. The V gene is TRBV3-1, the J gene TRBJ2-2; 7 nucleotides agree with TRBD1. The V and J ends lost 4 bases and 6 bases, in that order; junction bases with no gene match: 5. Per the germline V gene, CDR1 is LGHDT and CDR2 is YNNKEL (reference sequence). CDR3 size: 14 residues. The CDR3 spells CASSRQGRAGELFF. The CDR3 nucleotides read TGTGCCAGCAGCCGACAGGGTAGGGCCGGGGAGCTGTTTTTT.